This TCR beta chain was found in a study of T cells of healthy individuals. Deletions cut 0 bases from V and 3 bases from J, with 6 bases between. The germline V gene has CDR1 LGHNA and CDR2 YSLEER. The length of the CDR3 is 13 residues. Many counts were recorded for this clonotype. MiXCR, run by TCRdb on the 5' RACE reads, gives a single entry per CDR3 protein. The table has nearly 100,000 distinct CDR3 sequences, around 17% seen once; the top ten hold approximately 5.7%. The V gene is TRBV4-3, the J gene TRBJ2-7; no reliable D call. The source of this sequence is a human donor in good health. The DNA for the CDR3 is TGCGCCAGCAGCCAAGATCCAAACTACGAGCAGTACTTC. It translates to CASSQDPNYEQYF.